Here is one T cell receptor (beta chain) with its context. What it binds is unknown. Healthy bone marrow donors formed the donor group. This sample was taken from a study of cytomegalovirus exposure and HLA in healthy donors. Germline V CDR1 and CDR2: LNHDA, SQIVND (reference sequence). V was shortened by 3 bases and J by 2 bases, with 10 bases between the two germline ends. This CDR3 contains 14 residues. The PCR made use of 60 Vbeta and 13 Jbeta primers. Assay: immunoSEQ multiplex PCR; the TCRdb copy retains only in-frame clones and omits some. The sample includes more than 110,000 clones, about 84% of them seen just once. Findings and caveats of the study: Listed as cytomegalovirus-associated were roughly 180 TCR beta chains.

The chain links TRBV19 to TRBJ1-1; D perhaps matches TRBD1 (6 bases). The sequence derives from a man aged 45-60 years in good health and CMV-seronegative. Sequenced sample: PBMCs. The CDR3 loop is CASSIRGANTEAFF. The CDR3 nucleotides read TGTGCCAGTAGTATCAGGGGAGCTAACACTGAAGCTTTCTTT.